This T cell receptor (beta chain) was captured in a study of human T cells and chemical hapten exposure. CDR1 is SEHNR and CDR2 is FQNEAQ in the germline V gene (reference sequence). This CDR3 comprises 16 residues. With 5 bases removed from V and 6 bases from J, the gap between germline ends came to 23 bases. Documented time point: healthy volunteer bleed at 6 weeks. It was from unfractionated whole blood that total RNA was extracted. The library gave individual cDNA molecules unique molecular identifiers. TCRdb fed the RACE reads into MiXCR, producing one record per CDR3 protein. The sample includes 50,000 to 70,000 distinct CDR3 sequences, 6% to 7% seen only once; the top ten take 3.4%. Study-wide findings and caveats: Counts of TCRs above 1 in 1000 frequency stayed unchanged with DPC sensitization.

This clonotype was observed at least ten times. Its antigen is not known. The sample comprised whole blood. This sequence joins TRBV7-9 and TRBJ2-7, with no clear D. The sequence came from a female donor in good health. Some clones in this sample may be carry-over from other donors' samples. The CDR3 protein is CASSDASPATPREQYF. CDR3 sequence (DNA): TGTGCCAGCAGCGACGCCTCACCTGCGACACCCCGCGAGCAGTACTTC.